The TCR beta chain under discussion was sequenced for a study of cytomegalovirus exposure and HLA in healthy donors (TCRdb year 2017). Broadly, across the study: An earlier analysis of 587 of the donors reported 276 Gb of sequence data and 117 million unique TCR beta sequences obtained from about 179 million T cells. To predict cytomegalovirus infection status, the study combined high-throughput TCR immunosequencing, statistical association of individual TCRs with disease status, and machine learning. Approximately 300 gigabases of sequencing data and roughly 81 million unique TCR sequences made up an early release that covered 640 HLA-typed donors. A later analysis re-analyzed previously published TCR beta repertoires from several hundred donors and added high-resolution HLA genotyping to study TCR occurrence patterns. Typing coverage varied by locus: roughly 620-640 donors for A, B, C, DRB1 and DQB1; some 520 for DQA1; more than 600 for DPA1; about 450 for DPB1. An earlier analysis of 450 to 750 of the donors used high-throughput TCR beta sequencing to judge whether each TCR beta V gene segment behaved as functional or pseudogenic. Along with the approximately 650-subject first cohort, a separate validation cohort of over a hundred different subjects was used. Alongside the repertoire data, information on donor age, sex, ethnicity and CMV serostatus was compiled. The study aimed to test whether signatures of past pathogen exposure could be identified by cataloging public T cell receptors. About five DR-DQ haplotypes were handled as single units for association and clustering, since linkage in the cohort was strong. Every discovery cohort repertoire had been produced on one sequencing platform. The later analysis used no new phenotypic data to find candidate immune exposures, relying instead on TCR beta sequences and their occurrence across donors. The study used immunosequencing to profile the T cell repertoires of some 600 subjects and linked those repertoires to cytomegalovirus serostatus. Class I and class II HLA loci were covered by the typing at four-digit resolution. The genetic ancestry cluster associated with self-reported Caucasian donors included about four fifths of the 398 genotyped donors. Across 300 to 500 genotyped donors of the cohort, an average of roughly 250,000 unique TCR beta nucleotide sequences per donor were sequenced, and roughly 20% of those sequences were non-productive. A later genetic analysis took genome-wide SNP genotypes for 398 of the 666 donors and used that subset as a discovery cohort. What the study reported, not specific to this receptor: The presence/absence analyses assumed that sequencing depth was roughly uniform across donors, and that assumption may not be true. Strong co-occurrence of HLA alleles, especially DR and DQ, made assigning TCR associations to individual alleles difficult. Because some donors lacked HLA typing at each locus, the association tests relied only on the typed subset. In vitro tests confirmed that a few of the cytomegalovirus-associated TCR beta chains recognize cytomegalovirus antigens. At a false discovery rate of 0.05, a later analysis linked some 17,000 TCR beta sequences to specific HLA alleles. An earlier analysis of approximately 530 of the donors showed that most TCR beta V segments appeared in productive rearrangements either about 87% or about 30% of the time, which broadly matched IMGT annotations. In a later analysis, HLA-associated TCR beta chains showed more clonal expansion and lower generation probabilities than non-associated chains that were equally common. A total of roughly 160 TCR beta chains were listed by the study as associated with cytomegalovirus. A cluster of highly shared sequence variants was judged likely to represent a technical artifact of the sequencing pipeline. While some public TCRs were present in many individuals, most TCR sequences turned up only very rarely across donors. Because counts were too low, around 17 rarely observed V segments, including chromosome 9 orphons, were left out of the earlier analysis of 587 of the donors. A later analysis found that most CMV-associated TCR beta chains appeared HLA-restricted, with HLA associations seemingly driven largely by CMV exposure. Several of the top co-occurrence clusters appeared to be linked to parvovirus B19, influenza, CMV and Epstein-Barr virus, according to a later analysis. Linkage disequilibrium might explain the correlated functional status among segregating V segments, but an unknown experimental factor could not be ruled out. V-gene and J-gene trimming of TCR beta chains was associated with a missense DCLRE1C variant in a later genetic analysis, and the association was replicated in an independent cohort. The only immune exposure information available for the cohort was CMV serostatus. The authors suggested that the approach could potentially be extended to other disease states and immunological phenotypes. In both the original and validation cohorts, the classifier was reported to diagnose cytomegalovirus status with high specificity and sensitivity. Only TCR beta chains were sequenced in this cohort, and the absence of alpha or paired-chain data limited detectable features. In a later analysis, TCR association rates were found to vary across HLA loci, with the most associated TCRs seen for DRB1 alleles and the fewest for HLA-C alleles. According to a later genetic analysis, donors in an Asian-associated ancestry cluster had fewer N-insertions in productive TCRs than the roughly 700-donor mean. A further reported finding was that TCR beta sequences accurately predicted the HLA-A and HLA-B alleles for most subjects in the first cohort.

The cohort was made up of 500 to 800 healthy bone marrow donors. At the time of sampling, every cohort member was nominally healthy, though immune exposures that went unrecorded were likely present. The donor was CMV seronegative and was included in the group of a few hundred seronegative cohort members. A peripheral blood sample was provided by each donor, and peripheral blood mononuclear cells were used for TCR beta sequencing. The Qiagen DNeasy Blood Extraction Kit was used to extract genomic DNA from the blood cell samples. With respect to this clone: Its antigen is still unknown. One base away there is no much larger clone; base qualities are not given.

To prepare the library, the immunoSEQ multiplex PCR assay was applied. The multiplex PCR relied on a mix of 60 forward primers for TCR Vbeta segments and 13 reverse primers for TCR Jbeta segments. The CDR3 region of rearranged TCR beta genes was amplified from genomic DNA with a multiplex PCR assay. Amplified TCR beta libraries were sequenced as 87-base-pair reads on the Illumina HiSeq System. Under the source paper's analysis protocol: A later analysis tallied around 82 million unique TCR beta chains across the 666 repertoires, and about 12 million of those chains were shared by two or more donors. Raw reads were error-corrected and collapsed into unique sequences with a nearest-neighbor algorithm that merged closely related sequences to remove PCR and sequencing errors. To assign V, D and J gene segments, CDR3 sequences were aligned to IMGT reference sequences. For a sequence to be retained, a match of at least six nucleotides was required to both a V gene segment and a J gene segment. A rearrangement counted as productive if the CDR3 had no stop codons and remained in frame with V and J, and every other rearrangement counted as non-productive. CDR3 was defined according to IMGT convention as the region running from the second conserved V-encoded cysteine to the conserved J-encoded phenylalanine. The earlier analysis of 587 of the donors excluded sequences that lacked an unambiguous match to a single V gene segment. In an earlier analysis of roughly 600 of the donors, a V segment was called functional when productive rearrangements were above 56.7%, and segregating when the standard deviation between donors exceeded 5%. A statistical classification framework was developed to diagnose cytomegalovirus status using the catalog of TCR beta chain sequences. V and J gene assignment, in a later analysis, came from comparing TCR nucleotide sequences with IMGT/GENE-DB human TR gene sequences. In a later analysis, CDR3 sequences and most-parsimonious VDJ recombination scenarios were assigned using the TCRdist pipeline. In a later analysis, each TCR beta chain was defined by its CDR3 amino acid sequence together with its V-gene family, and reads lacking a unique V-gene family were excluded. In a later analysis, a few hundred highly shared, low-generation-probability nucleotide sequences were removed to address suspected cross-contamination and a sequencing artifact. For each public chain, a later analysis derived a clonal expansion index from normalized ranks of inferred template counts within each repertoire. Generation probabilities in a later analysis came from a VDJ recombination model fitted to out-of-frame rearrangements, and those results were checked against IGoR. In a later analysis, hypergeometric tests were used to score TCR-TCR, TCR-HLA and TCR-CMV co-occurrence, with a repertoire-size bias correction applied to TCR pairs. In a later analysis, false discovery rates were estimated by permuting HLA or CMV assignments 20 times. A later analysis grouped co-occurring TCRs with DBSCAN, adding TCRdist sequence similarity when clustering within HLA-allele-positive subsets. Repertoires with fewer than 30,000 or more than 120,000 public chains, plus five repertoires with anomalous nucleotide sharing, were excluded from co-occurrence clustering. TCRdb re-hosts the immuneACCESS table, in-frame sequences only. Its copies lack some clones; in the studies checked, an unresolved V gene accounts for under half of them, and the cause for the rest is not known. V and J calls and clone size are as listed in that table; D and trimming were resolved from the DNA. This sample gives under 150,000 clones in total; roughly three quarters of them show up just once. Around 2.9% of the sample is held by the ten biggest clonotypes.

The TCR originated in a man aged 25-40 years in good health and CMV-seronegative. The sequenced material came from PBMCs.

The CDR3 region: CASSLISQGGEQFF. The DNA reads as follows: TGTGCCAGCAGCTTGATCAGTCAGGGTGGCGAGCAGTTCTTC. The rearrangement joined TRBV5-4 to TRBJ2-1, and the D gene may be TRBD1, 5 bases matching. V loses 1 base of germline sequence and J loses 10 bases, and the interval between the two ends is 15 bases. In the germline V gene (reference sequence), CDR1 corresponds to SGHNT and CDR2 to YYREEE. CDR3 length: 14 amino acids, cysteine to phenylalanine. Just CDR3 DNA is preserved here, 42 bases in frame from base 1.